This T cell receptor (beta chain) was observed in a study of human T cells and chemical hapten exposure. Germline V lookup: CDR1 SGHTA, CDR2 FQGNSA. Losses at the gene ends were 5 bases for V and 13 bases for J; bases not matched to a gene: 4. The CDR3 contains 11 residues. The time point: patch test 1, 2 weeks after DPC sensitization. Treatment: therapeutic diphenylcyclopropenone sensitization with weekly scalp DPC. This clonotype was detected many times. Its antigen is not known. Findings and limits, study-wide: There was a positive correlation between PT1 expanded TCR counts and patch test score.

As the library was built, unique molecular identifiers were attached to individual cDNA molecules. TCRdb re-called the RACE reads with MiXCR, one entry per CDR3 protein. The profile covers roughly 45,000 distinct CDR3 sequences, with 9.3% appearing a single time and just under 4.5% taken by the ten largest. The chain carries TRBV7-2 and TRBJ1-1, with 10 bases aligning to TRBD1. Material: whole blood, obtained in connection with sensitization to the hapten diphenylcyclopropenone (DPC). The receptor was derived from a woman between 50 and 59 years old with alopecia areata. Some clones in this sample may be carry-over from other donors' samples. DNA for the CDR3: TGTGCCAGCAGCCCTGGACAGGGGGTTTTCTTT. It yields the protein CASSPGQGVFF.